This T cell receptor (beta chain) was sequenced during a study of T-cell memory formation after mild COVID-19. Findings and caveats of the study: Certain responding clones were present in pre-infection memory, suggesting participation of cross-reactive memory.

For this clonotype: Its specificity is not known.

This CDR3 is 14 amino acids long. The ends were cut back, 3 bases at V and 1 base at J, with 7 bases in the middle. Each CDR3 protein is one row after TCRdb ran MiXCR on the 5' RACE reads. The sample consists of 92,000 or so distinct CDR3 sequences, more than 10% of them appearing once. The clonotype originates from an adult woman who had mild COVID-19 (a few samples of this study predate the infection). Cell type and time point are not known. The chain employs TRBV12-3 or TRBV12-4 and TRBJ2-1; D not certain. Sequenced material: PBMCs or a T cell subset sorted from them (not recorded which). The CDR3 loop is CASSFSPSYNEQFF. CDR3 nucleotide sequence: TGTGCCAGCAGTTTTAGTCCTTCCTACAATGAGCAGTTCTTC.